This TCR beta chain was observed in a study of cytomegalovirus exposure and HLA in healthy donors. As for the study in general: The same platform as the 666 first-cohort repertoires was used for the 130 or so validation repertoires, a later analysis reported.

Findings and caveats of the study: A list of more than 150 TCR beta chains associated with cytomegalovirus was given.

For this clone: What it binds is unknown.

Clones were sequenced by immunoSEQ multiplex PCR, and TCRdb holds only the in-frame ones, with some missing. The profile covers 150,000 to 200,000 clones, with roughly 80% appearing a single time and 2.5% to 3% taken by the ten largest. From germline, CDR1 is MNHEY and CDR2 SVGAGI. J was trimmed by 7 bases and V by 6 bases; bases with no gene match: 11. The CDR3 has 15 amino acids. This chain connects TRBV6-5 to TRBJ2-1; 8 nucleotides match TRBD1. The sample was PBMCs. The sequence was obtained from a woman aged 18 to 35 in good health and CMV-seropositive. This CDR3 is CASRYTGGAGNEQFF. CDR3 nucleotide sequence: TGTGCCAGCAGGTATACAGGGGGTGCAGGAAATGAGCAGTTCTTC.